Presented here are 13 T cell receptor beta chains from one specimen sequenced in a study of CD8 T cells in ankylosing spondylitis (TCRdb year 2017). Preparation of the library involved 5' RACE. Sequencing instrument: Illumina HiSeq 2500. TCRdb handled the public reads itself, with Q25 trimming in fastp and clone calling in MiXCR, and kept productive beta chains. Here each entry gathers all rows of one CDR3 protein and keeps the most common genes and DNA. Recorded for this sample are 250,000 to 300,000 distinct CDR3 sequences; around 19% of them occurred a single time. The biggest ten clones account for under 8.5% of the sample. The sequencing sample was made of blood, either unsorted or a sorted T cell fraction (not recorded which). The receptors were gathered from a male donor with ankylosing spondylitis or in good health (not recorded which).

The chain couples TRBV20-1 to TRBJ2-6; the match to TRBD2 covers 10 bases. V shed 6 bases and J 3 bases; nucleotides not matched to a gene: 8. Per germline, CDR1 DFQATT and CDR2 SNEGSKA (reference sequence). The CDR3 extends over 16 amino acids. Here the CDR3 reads CSAEGTSVGGANVLTF. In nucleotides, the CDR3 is TGCAGTGCCGAAGGGACTAGCGTAGGTGGGGCCAACGTCCTGACTTTC.

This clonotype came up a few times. Here the CDR3 DNA reads TGTGCCAGCAGCTCGACAGGGTCGGTTCAGCCCCAGCATTTT. It codes for CASSSTGSVQPQHF. V usage is TRBV7-2 and J usage is TRBJ1-5; 7 bases agree with TRBD1. Per germline, CDR1 SGHTA and CDR2 FQGNSA. The ends lost 4 bases at V and 6 bases at J; junction bases unmatched: 6. This CDR3 is built from 14 residues.

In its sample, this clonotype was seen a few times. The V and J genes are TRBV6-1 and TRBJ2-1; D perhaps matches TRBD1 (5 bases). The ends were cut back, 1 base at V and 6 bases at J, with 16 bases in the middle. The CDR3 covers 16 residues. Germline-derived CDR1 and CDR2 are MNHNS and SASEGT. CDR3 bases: TGTGCCAGCAGTGAAGACGGCAGGGAAGTCTTCAATGAGCAGTTCTTC. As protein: CASSEDGREVFNEQFF.

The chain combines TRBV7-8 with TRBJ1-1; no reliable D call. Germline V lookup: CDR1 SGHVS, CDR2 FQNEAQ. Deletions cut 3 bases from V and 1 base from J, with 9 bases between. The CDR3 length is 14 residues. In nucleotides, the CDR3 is TGTGCCAGCAGCTTTCCCGGGTCGAACACTGAAGCTTTCTTT. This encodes CASSFPGSNTEAFF.

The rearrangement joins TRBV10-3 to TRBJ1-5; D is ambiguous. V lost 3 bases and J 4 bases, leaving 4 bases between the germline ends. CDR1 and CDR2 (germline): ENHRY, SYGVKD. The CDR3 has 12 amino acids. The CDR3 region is CAISDLNQPQHF. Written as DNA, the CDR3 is TGTGCCATCAGTGACCTTAATCAGCCCCAGCATTTT.

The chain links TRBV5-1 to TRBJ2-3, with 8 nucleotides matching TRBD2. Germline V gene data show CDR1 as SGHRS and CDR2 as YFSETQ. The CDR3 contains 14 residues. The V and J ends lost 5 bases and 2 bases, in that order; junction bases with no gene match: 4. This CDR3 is CASRAGEVTDTQYF. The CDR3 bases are TGCGCCAGCAGAGCGGGAGAGGTCACAGATACGCAGTATTTT.

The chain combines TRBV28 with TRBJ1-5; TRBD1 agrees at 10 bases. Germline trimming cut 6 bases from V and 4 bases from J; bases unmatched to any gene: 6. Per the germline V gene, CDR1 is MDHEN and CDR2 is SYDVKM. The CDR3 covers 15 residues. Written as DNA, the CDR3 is TGTGCCAGCAGGCTACCGGGACAGGGGAATCAGCCCCAGCATTTT. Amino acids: CASRLPGQGNQPQHF. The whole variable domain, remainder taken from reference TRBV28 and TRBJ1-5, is DVKVTQSSRYLVKRTGEKVFLECVQDMDHENMFWYRQDPGLGLRLIYFSYDVKMKEKGDIPEGYSVSREKKERFSLILESASTNQTSMYLCASRLPGQGNQPQHFGDGTRLSIL.

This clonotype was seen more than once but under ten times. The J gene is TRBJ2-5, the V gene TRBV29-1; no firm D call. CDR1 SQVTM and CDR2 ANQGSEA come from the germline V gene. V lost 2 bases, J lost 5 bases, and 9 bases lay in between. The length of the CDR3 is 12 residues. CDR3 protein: CSVESDLETQYF. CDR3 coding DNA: TGCAGCGTTGAAAGCGACCTCGAGACCCAGTACTTC.

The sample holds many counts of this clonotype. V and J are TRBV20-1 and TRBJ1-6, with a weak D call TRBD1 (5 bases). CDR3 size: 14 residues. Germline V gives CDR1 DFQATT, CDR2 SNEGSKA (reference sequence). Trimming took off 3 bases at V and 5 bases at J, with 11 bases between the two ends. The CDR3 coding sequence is TGCAGTGCTAGTGGGGGTTCGAATAATTCACCCCTCCACTTT. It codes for CSASGGSNNSPLHF.

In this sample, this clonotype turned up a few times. Here the CDR3 DNA reads TGTGCCAGCAGCCCTTCGGGACTAGCGTACAATGAGCAGTTCTTC. As protein: CASSPSGLAYNEQFF. The chain links TRBV9 to TRBJ2-1; 10 bases are a match to TRBD2. The CDR3 consists of 15 residues. Germline V gene data show CDR1 as SGDLS and CDR2 as YYNGEE. Trimming at V came to 4 bases and at J to 4 bases, leaving 5 bases not matched to a gene.

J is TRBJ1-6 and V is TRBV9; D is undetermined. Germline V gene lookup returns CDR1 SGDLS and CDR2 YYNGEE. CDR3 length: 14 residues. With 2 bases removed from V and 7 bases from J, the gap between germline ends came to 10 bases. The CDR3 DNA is TGTGCCAGCAGCGTTGCGGAAGTAAATTCACCCCTCCACTTT. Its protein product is CASSVAEVNSPLHF. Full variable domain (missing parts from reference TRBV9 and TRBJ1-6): DSGVTQTPKHLITATGQRVTLRCSPRSGDLSVYWYQQSLDQGLQFLIQYYNGEERAKGNILERFSAQQFPDLHSELNLSSLELGDSALYFCASSVAEVNSPLHFGNGTRLTVT.

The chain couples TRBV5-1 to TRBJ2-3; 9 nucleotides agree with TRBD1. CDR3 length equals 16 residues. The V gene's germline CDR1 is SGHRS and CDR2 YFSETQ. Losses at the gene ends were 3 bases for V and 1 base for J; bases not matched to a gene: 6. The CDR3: CASSWTGDGGTDTQYF. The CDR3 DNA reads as TGCGCCAGCAGCTGGACAGGGGACGGAGGCACAGATACGCAGTATTTT.

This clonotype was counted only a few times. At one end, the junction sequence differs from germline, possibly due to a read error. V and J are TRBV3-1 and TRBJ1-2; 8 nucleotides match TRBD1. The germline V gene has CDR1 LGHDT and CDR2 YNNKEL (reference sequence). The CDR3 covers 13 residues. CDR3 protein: CASSHSTEDRAFF. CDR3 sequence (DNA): TGTGCCAGCAGCCATTCGACCGAGGACAGGGCCTTCTTC.